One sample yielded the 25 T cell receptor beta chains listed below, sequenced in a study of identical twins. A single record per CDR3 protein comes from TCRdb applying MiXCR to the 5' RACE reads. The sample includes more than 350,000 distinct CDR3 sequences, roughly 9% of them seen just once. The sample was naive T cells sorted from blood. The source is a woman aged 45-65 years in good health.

The CDR3 region is CASSLGRGRRGDTEAFF. CDR3 bases: TGTGCCAGCAGCTTAGGAAGGGGGCGTCGGGGTGACACTGAAGCTTTCTTT. The rearrangement uses TRBV7-9 and TRBJ1-1; 7 positions match TRBD1. This CDR3 spans 17 amino acids. Trimming at V came to 1 base and at J to 3 bases, leaving 11 bases not matched to a gene. CDR1 and CDR2 from the germline V gene are SEHNR and FQNEAQ (reference sequence). The full variable domain, rest sourced from reference TRBV7-9 and TRBJ1-1, is DTGVSQNPRHKITKRGQNVTFRCDPISEHNRLYWYRQTLGQGPEFLTYFQNEAQLEKSRLLSDRFSAERPKGSFSTLEIQRTEQGDSAMYLCASSLGRGRRGDTEAFFGQGTRLTVV.

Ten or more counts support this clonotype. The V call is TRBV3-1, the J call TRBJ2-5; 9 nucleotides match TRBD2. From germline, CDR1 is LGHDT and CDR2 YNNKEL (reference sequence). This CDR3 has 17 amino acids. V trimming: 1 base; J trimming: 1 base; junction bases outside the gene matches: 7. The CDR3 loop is CASSQGQAGGFQETQYF. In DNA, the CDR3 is TGTGCCAGCAGCCAAGGCCAAGCGGGAGGCTTCCAAGAGACCCAGTACTTC.

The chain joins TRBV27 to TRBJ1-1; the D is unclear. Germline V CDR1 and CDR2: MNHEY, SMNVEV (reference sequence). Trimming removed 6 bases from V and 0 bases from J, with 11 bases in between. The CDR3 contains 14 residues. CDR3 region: CASRIAGMNTEAFF. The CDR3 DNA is TGTGCCAGCAGAATTGCAGGTATGAACACTGAAGCTTTCTTT.

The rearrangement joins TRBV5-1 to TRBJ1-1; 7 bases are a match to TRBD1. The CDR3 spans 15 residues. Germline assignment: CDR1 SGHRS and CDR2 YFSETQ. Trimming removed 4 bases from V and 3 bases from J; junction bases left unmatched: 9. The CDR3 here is CASSARDREDTEAFF. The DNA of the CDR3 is TGCGCCAGCAGCGCCCGGGACAGAGAGGACACTGAAGCTTTCTTT.

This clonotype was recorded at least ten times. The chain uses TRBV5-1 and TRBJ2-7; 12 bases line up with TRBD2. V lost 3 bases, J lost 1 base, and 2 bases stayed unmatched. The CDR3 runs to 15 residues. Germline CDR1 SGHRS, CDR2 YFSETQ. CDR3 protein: CASSSGLAGSYEQYF. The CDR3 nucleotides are TGCGCCAGCAGCTCTGGACTAGCGGGGTCCTACGAGCAGTACTTC.

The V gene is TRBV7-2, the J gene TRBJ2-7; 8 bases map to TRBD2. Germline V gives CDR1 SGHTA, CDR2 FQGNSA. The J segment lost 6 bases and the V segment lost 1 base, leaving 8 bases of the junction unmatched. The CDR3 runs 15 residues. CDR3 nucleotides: TGTGCCAGCAGCTTAGTAGCGGGAAACCCTATCGAGCAGTACTTC. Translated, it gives CASSLVAGNPIEQYF.

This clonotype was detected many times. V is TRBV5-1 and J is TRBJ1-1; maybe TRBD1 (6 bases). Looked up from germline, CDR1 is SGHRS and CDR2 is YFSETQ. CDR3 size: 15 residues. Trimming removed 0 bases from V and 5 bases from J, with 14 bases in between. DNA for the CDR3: TGCGCCAGCAGCTTGGAGGCCAGGGGTTGGACTGAAGCTTTCTTT. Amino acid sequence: CASSLEARGWTEAFF.

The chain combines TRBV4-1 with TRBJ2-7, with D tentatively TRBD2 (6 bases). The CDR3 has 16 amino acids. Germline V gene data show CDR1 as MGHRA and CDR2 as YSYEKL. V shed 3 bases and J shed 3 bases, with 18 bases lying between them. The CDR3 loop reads CASSQGPGTPSYEQYV. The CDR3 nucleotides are TGCGCCAGCAGCCAGGGGCCCGGGACTCCAAGCTACGAGCAGTACGTC.

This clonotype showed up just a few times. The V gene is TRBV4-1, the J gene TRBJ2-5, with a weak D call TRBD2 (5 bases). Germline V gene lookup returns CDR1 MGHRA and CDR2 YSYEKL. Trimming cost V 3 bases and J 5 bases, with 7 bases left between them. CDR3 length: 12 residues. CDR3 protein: CASSQPGETQYF. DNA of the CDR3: TGCGCCAGCAGCCAGCCGGGGGAGACCCAGTACTTC.

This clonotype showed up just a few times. This CDR3 reads CASSVVGSGELFF. The CDR3 nucleotides read TGTGCCAGCAGCGTAGTCGGGTCCGGGGAGCTGTTTTTT. The chain links TRBV9 to TRBJ2-2, with D hard to call. Germline V gene data show CDR1 as SGDLS and CDR2 as YYNGEE. The ends were cut back, 0 bases at V and 6 bases at J, with 6 bases in the middle. The CDR3 covers 13 residues.

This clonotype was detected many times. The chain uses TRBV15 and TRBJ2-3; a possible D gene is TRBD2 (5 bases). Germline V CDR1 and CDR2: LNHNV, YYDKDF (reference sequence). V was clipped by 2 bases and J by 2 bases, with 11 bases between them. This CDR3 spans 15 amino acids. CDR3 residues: CATSRSPGNTDTQYF. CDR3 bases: TGTGCCACCAGCAGATCCCCGGGGAACACAGATACGCAGTATTTT.

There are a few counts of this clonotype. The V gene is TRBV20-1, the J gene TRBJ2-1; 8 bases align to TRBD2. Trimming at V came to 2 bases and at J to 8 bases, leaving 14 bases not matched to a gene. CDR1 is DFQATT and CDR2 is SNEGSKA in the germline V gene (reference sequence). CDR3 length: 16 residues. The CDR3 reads CSARSLAGGHLDEQFF. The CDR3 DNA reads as TGCAGTGCTAGATCCTTGGCGGGAGGACATTTGGATGAGCAGTTCTTC.

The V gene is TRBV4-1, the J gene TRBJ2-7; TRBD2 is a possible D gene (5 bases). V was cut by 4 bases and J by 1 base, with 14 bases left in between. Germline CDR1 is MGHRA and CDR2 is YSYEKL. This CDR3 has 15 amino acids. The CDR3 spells CASSPSPSGSYEQYV. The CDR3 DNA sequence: TGCGCCAGCAGCCCCTCGCCCAGCGGATCCTACGAGCAGTACGTC.

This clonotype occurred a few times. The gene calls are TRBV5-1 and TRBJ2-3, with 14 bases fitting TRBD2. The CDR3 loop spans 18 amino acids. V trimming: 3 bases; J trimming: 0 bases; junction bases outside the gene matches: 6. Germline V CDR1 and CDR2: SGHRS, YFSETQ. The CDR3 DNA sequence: TGCGCCAGCAGCTCGGGACTAGCGGGAGTCACAAGCACAGATACGCAGTATTTT. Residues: CASSSGLAGVTSTDTQYF.

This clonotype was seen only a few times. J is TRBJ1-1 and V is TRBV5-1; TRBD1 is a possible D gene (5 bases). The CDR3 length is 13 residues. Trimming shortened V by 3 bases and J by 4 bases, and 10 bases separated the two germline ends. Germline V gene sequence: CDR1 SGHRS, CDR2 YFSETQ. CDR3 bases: TGCGCCAGCAGCTGGCAGGGAGGCACTGAAGCTTTCTTT. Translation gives CASSWQGGTEAFF.

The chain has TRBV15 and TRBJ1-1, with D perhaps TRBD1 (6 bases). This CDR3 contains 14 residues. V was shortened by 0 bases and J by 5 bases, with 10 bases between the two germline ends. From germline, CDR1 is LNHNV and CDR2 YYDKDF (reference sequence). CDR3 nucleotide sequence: TGTGCCACCAGCAGAGATGGAGGGACAACTGAAGCTTTCTTT. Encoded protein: CATSRDGGTTEAFF.

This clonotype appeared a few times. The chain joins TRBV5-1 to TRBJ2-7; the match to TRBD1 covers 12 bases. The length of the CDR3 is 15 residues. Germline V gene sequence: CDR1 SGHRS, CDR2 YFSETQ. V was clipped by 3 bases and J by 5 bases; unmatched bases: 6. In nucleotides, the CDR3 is TGCGCCAGCAGCTCGGCCGGGACAGGGGGCGACGAGCAGTACTTC. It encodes CASSSAGTGGDEQYF.

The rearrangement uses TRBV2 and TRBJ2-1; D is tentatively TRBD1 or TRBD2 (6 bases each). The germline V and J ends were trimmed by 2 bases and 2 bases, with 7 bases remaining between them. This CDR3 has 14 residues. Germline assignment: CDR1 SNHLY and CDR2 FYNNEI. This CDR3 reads CASSERGAYNEQFF. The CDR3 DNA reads TGTGCCAGCAGTGAAAGGGGGGCCTACAATGAGCAGTTCTTC.

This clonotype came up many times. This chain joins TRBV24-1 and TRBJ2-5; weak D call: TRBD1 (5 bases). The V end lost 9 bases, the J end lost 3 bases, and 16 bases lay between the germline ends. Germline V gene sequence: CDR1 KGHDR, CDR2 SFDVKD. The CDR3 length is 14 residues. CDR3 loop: CATPIQGFEETQYF. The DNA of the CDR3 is TGTGCCACCCCTATCCAGGGATTCGAAGAGACCCAGTACTTC.

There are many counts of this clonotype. CDR3 residues: CATSDLGEQYF. The CDR3 DNA sequence: TGTGCCACCAGTGATTTGGGCGAGCAGTACTTC. This chain links TRBV24-1 with TRBJ2-7, with D unresolved. Trimming shortened V by 0 bases and J by 6 bases, and 2 bases separated the two germline ends. The CDR3 sequence is 11 residues long. The V gene's germline CDR1 is KGHDR and CDR2 SFDVKD.

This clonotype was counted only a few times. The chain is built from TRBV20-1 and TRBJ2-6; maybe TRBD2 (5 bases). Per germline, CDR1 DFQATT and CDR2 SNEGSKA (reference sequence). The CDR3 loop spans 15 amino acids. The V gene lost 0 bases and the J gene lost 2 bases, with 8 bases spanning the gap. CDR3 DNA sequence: TGCAGTGCTAGAGATGAGGGCCCTGGGGCCAACGTCCTGACTTTC. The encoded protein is CSARDEGPGANVLTF.

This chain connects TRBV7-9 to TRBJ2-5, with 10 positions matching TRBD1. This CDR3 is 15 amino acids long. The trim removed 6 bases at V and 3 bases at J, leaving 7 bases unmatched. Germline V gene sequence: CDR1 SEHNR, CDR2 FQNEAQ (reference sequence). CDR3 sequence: CASSETGQGKETQYF. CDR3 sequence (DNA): TGTGCCAGCAGTGAGACGGGACAGGGGAAAGAGACCCAGTACTTC.

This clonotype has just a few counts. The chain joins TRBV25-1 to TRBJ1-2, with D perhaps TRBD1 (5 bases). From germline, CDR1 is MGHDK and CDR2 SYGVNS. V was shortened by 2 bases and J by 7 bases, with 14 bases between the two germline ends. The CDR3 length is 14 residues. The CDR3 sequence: CASSEQGWIAGYTF. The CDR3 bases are TGTGCCAGCAGTGAACAGGGCTGGATTGCTGGCTACACCTTC.

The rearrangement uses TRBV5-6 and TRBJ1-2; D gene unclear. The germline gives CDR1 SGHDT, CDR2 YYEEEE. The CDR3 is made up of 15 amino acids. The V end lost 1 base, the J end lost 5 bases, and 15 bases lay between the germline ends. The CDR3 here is CASSLFTAAGYGYTF. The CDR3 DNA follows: TGTGCCAGCAGCTTGTTTACCGCAGCGGGATATGGCTACACCTTC.

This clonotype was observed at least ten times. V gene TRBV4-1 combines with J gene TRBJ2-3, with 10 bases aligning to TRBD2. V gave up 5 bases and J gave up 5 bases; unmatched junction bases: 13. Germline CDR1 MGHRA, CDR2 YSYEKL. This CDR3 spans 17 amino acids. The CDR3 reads CASSYRGTSGILDTQYF. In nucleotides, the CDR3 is TGCGCCAGCAGCTACAGGGGTACTAGCGGGATTCTAGATACGCAGTATTTT.